This T cell receptor beta chain derives from a study of cytomegalovirus exposure and HLA in healthy donors. Study observations and caveats: The study listed roughly 160 cytomegalovirus-associated TCR beta chains. Within the data, a cluster of highly shared sequence variants was likely a sequencing artifact. A few V segments could not be told apart, such as TRBV6-2 and TRBV6-3, and were left out.

The CDR3 has 15 amino acids. Trimming at V came to 6 bases and at J to 0 bases, leaving 3 bases not matched to a gene. Germline V lookup: CDR1 MNHNS, CDR2 SASEGT. PCR involved 60 Vbeta and 13 Jbeta primers. Generated by immunoSEQ multiplex PCR, the TCRdb table keeps only in-frame clones and is missing some. The sample consists of 200,000 to 250,000 clones, around 80% of them appearing once. Worth noting for this clone: Antigen unknown.

The sequenced sample was PBMCs. The V gene is TRBV6-1, the J gene TRBJ1-1; 11 bases are shared with TRBD1. The TCR originated in a man aged 45-60 years in good health and CMV-seronegative. CDR3: CASRDRGRVNTEAFF. The CDR3 DNA is TGTGCCAGCAGGGACAGGGGGCGAGTGAACACTGAAGCTTTCTTT.